This is a list of T cell receptor beta chains from one sample in a study of response to subunit inactivated influenza vaccine. TCRdb recomputed calls from the RT-PCR reads with MiXCR, one row per CDR3 protein. The sample has hundreds of thousands of distinct CDR3 sequences; 11% to 15% are singletons. The sample in question was PBMCs from blood, obtained around 14 days before vaccination. These receptors were taken from a man aged 45 to 65 who received an inactivated influenza vaccine. Each CDR3 is given with its conserved first and last residue. A D gene is named only where the DNA matches it firmly. Size tells how often a clone was seen (once, few, many) or the class of an expanded clone, and some rows leave it out.

TRBJ2-5	few	TRBV5-5	TRBD2	CASSTDSGTSRTRTQYF	TGTGCCAGCAGCACGGATTCCGGGACTAGCCGGACTAGGACCCAGTACTTC
TRBJ2-3	.	TRBV29-1	TRBD1	CSVRDRPSTDTQYF	TGCAGCGTTAGGGACAGACCTAGCACAGATACGCAGTATTTT
TRBJ1-2	few	TRBV7-2	.	CASSLGPTDYGYTF	TGTGCCAGCAGCTTAGGACCGACAGACTATGGCTACACCTTC
TRBJ2-5	few	TRBV29-1	TRBD1	CSVAGTGRETQYF	TGCAGCGTAGCCGGGACAGGGAGGGAGACCCAGTACTTC
TRBJ2-7	.	TRBV19	.	CASSKNLDRYEQYF	TGTGCCAGTAGTAAAAACTTGGACCGCTACGAGCAGTACTTC
TRBJ2-1	.	TRBV27	TRBD2	CASSPGLSNSYNEQFF	TGTGCCAGCAGCCCGGGACTATCAAACTCCTACAATGAGCAGTTCTTC
TRBJ2-7	few	TRBV15	TRBD2	CATSRDLHGRASRYEQYF	TGTGCCACCAGCAGAGATCTGCATGGGAGGGCATCTCGATACGAGCAGTACTTC
TRBJ2-7	many	TRBV29-1	.	CSVEDRNGPGIGYEQYF	TGCAGCGTTGAAGATCGTAACGGCCCAGGGATTGGCTACGAGCAGTACTTC
TRBJ2-3	.	TRBV7-8	.	CCSSNWEITDTQYF	TGTTGCAGCAGCAATTGGGAAATCACAGATACGCAGTATTTT
TRBJ2-3	.	TRBV27	TRBD1	CASSWGQATDTQYF	TGTGCCAGCAGTTGGGGACAGGCAACAGATACGCAGTATTTT
TRBJ1-1	few	TRBV7-9	.	CASRSGRVTEAFF	TGTGCCAGCCGGTCCGGGAGAGTCACTGAAGCTTTCTTT
TRBJ1-2	.	TRBV5-5	TRBD1	CASTPPGTDYGYTF	TGTGCCAGCACCCCTCCCGGGACAGACTATGGCTACACCTTC
TRBJ2-1	.	TRBV9	TRBD2	CASNALGRLDNEQFF	TGTGCCAGCAACGCCCTCGGGAGGTTGGACAATGAGCAGTTCTTC
TRBJ1-2	.	TRBV25-1	.	CASSEGVARSYTF	TGTGCCAGCAGTGAAGGGGTAGCAAGGAGCTACACCTTC
TRBJ1-5	few	TRBV28	TRBD1	CASSSLDRVEVLSNQPQHF	TGTGCCAGCAGTTCCCTGGACAGGGTTGAGGTGCTTAGCAATCAGCCCCAGCATTTT
TRBJ1-6	.	TRBV20-1	TRBD1	CSAKGQYNSPLHF	TGCAGTGCTAAGGGACAGTATAATTCACCCCTCCACTTT
TRBJ2-1	.	TRBV20-1	.	CSASSNNEQFF	TGCAGTGCTAGCTCTAACAATGAGCAGTTCTTC
TRBJ2-1	.	TRBV5-5	.	CASSSLGGDSSYNEQFF	TGTGCCAGCAGCTCACTTGGTGGGGATAGCTCCTACAATGAGCAGTTCTTC
TRBJ2-5	.	TRBV7-6	TRBD2	CASSLGREGETQYF	TGTGCCAGCAGCTTAGGCCGGGAGGGGGAGACCCAGTACTTC
TRBJ2-7	.	TRBV2	.	CASINGRLMEQYF	TGTGCCAGCATTAACGGACGGCTGATGGAGCAGTACTTC
TRBJ2-5	few	TRBV12-3/TRBV12-4	.	CATTRGRAETQYF	TGTGCCACCACCAGGGGCCGGGCGGAGACCCAGTACTTC
TRBJ1-2	few	TRBV7-2	.	CASSPNAGSGGYTF	TGTGCCAGCAGCCCCAACGCGGGTTCTGGTGGCTACACCTTC
TRBJ2-7	few	TRBV5-1	TRBD1	CASSPIDRAQQYF	TGCGCCAGCAGCCCGATCGACAGGGCGCAGCAGTACTTC
TRBJ2-5	many	TRBV5-1	.	CASSSGTGETQYF	TGTGCCTCATCGTCGGGGACGGGAGAGACCCAGTACTTC
TRBJ2-1	.	TRBV7-3	.	CASSLFGINEQFF	TGTGCCAGCAGCTTATTCGGGATCAATGAGCAGTTCTTC
TRBJ2-5	.	TRBV5-1	TRBD2	CASERGTSGGQETQYF	TGCGCCAGCGAACGAGGGACTAGCGGGGGCCAAGAGACCCAGTACTTC
TRBJ1-2	.	TRBV20-1	TRBD1	CRIGQGGNYGYTF	TGCAGGATCGGACAGGGTGGTAACTATGGCTACACCTTC
TRBJ2-3	.	TRBV12-3/TRBV12-4	TRBD2	CASSRRTSSTDTQYF	TGTGCCAGCAGCCGTAGGACTAGTTCCACAGATACGCAGTATTTT
TRBJ2-5	.	TRBV7-9	.	CASSSDTLKTQYF	TGTGCCAGCAGCTCCGATACGCTGAAGACCCAGTACTTC
TRBJ1-1	.	TRBV5-1	TRBD1	CASMPGTGVNTEAFF	TGCGCCAGCATGCCCGGGACAGGGGTGAACACTGAAGCTTTCTTT
TRBJ2-1	few	TRBV7-9	.	CASSPWGLNNEQFF	TGTGCCAGCAGCCCGTGGGGCCTCAACAATGAGCAGTTCTTC
TRBJ2-5	few	TRBV7-2	.	CASSSNAGTTETQYF	TGTGCCAGCAGCTCAAATGCCGGGACAACAGAGACCCAGTACTTC
TRBJ2-1	few	TRBV30	.	CAWSVGGAEQFF	TGTGCCTGGAGTGTTGGAGGCGCTGAGCAGTTCTTC
TRBJ2-3	.	TRBV20-1	TRBD2	CSARDGTSGHTDTQYF	TGCAGTGCTAGAGATGGGACTAGCGGGCACACAGATACGCAGTATTTT
TRBJ2-7	.	TRBV7-2	TRBD2	CASSYERGLAAEQYF	TGTGCCAGCAGCTACGAGCGGGGTTTGGCAGCCGAGCAGTACTTC
TRBJ2-5	.	TRBV29-1	.	CSSTGRVAETQYF	TGCAGCTCGACCGGCAGGGTCGCAGAGACCCAGTACTTC
TRBJ2-1	once	TRBV7-7	TRBD1	CASSPTRQGAGTQFF	TGTGCCAGCAGCCCTACGAGACAGGGGGCAGGGACCCAGTTCTTC
TRBJ1-2	.	TRBV20-1	TRBD1	CSAAKQGNYGYTF	TGCAGTGCTGCTAAACAGGGGAACTATGGCTACACCTTC
TRBJ2-1	few	TRBV19	.	CASSGTLGNEQFF	TGTGCCAGTAGCGGGACTTTAGGCAATGAGCAGTTCTTC
TRBJ2-1	many	TRBV20-1	.	CSARDLSGVIVEQFF	TGCAGTGCTAGAGACCTTTCGGGAGTAATCGTTGAGCAGTTCTTC
TRBJ2-7	few	TRBV4-3	.	CASSQDRFQRTGEQYF	TGCGCCAGCAGCCAAGATAGGTTTCAGCGGACGGGGGAGCAGTACTTC
TRBJ2-5	few	TRBV12-3/TRBV12-4	TRBD2	CASSFGGSLRIQETQYF	TGTGCCAGCAGTTTCGGCGGGAGCCTCCGAATCCAAGAGACCCAGTACTTC
TRBJ1-3	.	TRBV4-1	.	CASSQADPGGGNTIYF	TGCGCCAGCAGCCAAGCAGACCCGGGAGGGGGAAACACCATATATTTT
TRBJ2-1	few	TRBV20-1	.	CSAPDAGASYNEQFF	TGCAGTGCTCCCGACGCGGGGGCCTCCTACAATGAGCAGTTCTTC
TRBJ2-7	.	TRBV4-3	TRBD1	CASSHETGDEQYF	TGCGCCAGCAGCCATGAGACAGGGGACGAGCAGTACTTC
TRBJ1-1	.	TRBV4-1	.	CASSRTPGGNTEAFF	TGCGCCAGCAGCCGGACTCCCGGAGGGAACACTGAAGCTTTCTTT
TRBJ2-7	few	TRBV7-9	.	CASSLETQGSPYEQYF	TGTGCCAGCAGCTTAGAAACGCAGGGTAGCCCCTACGAGCAGTACTTC
TRBJ2-1	few	TRBV9	.	CASSGLTRGEQFF	TGTGCCAGCAGCGGGCTGACTAGGGGGGAGCAGTTCTTC
TRBJ1-5	many	TRBV12-3/TRBV12-4	.	CASTAGRRLNQPQHF	TGTGCCAGCACCGCCGGAAGGCGCCTCAATCAGCCCCAGCATTTT
TRBJ2-5	few	TRBV20-1	.	CSARLLVGETQYF	TGCAGTGCTAGACTCCTAGTGGGAGAGACCCAGTACTTC
TRBJ1-2	few	TRBV7-9	TRBD1	CASSSQGTVRYGYTF	TGTGCCAGCAGCTCTCAAGGGACAGTGCGCTATGGCTACACCTTC
TRBJ2-7	.	TRBV20-1	.	CSASTLKGKAYEQYF	TGCAGTGCTAGCACATTGAAGGGGAAAGCTTACGAGCAGTACTTC
TRBJ2-3	.	TRBV7-2	.	CASSLAAGGDTDTQYF	TGTGCCAGCAGCTTAGCCGCAGGGGGGGACACAGATACGCAGTATTTT